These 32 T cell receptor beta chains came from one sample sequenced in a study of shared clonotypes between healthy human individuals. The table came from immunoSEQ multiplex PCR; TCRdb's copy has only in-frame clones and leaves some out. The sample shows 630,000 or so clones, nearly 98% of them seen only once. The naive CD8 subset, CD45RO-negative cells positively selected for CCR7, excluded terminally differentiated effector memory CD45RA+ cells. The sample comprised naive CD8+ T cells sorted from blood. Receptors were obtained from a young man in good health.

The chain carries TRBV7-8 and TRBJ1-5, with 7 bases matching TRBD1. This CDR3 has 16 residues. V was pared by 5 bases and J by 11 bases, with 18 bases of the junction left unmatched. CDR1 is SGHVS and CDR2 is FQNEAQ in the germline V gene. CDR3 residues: CASSPGLSQGRGTQHF. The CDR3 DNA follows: TGTGCCAGCAGCCCCGGACTCTCACAGGGGCGAGGTACCCAGCATTTT.

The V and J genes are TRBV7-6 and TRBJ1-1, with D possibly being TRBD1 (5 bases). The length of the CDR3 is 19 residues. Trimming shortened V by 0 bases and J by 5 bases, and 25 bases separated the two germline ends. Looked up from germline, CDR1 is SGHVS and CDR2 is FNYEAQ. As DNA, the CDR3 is TGTGCCAGCAGCTTAGCCGGGTATCAGGGTGGGAATATTGAGACTGAAGCTTTCTTT. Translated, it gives CASSLAGYQGGNIETEAFF.

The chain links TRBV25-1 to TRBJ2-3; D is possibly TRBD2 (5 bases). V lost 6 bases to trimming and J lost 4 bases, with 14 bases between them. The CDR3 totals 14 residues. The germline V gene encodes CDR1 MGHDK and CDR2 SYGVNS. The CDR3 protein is CASRQLGWADTQYF. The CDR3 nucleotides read TGTGCCAGCAGACAACTAGGGTGGGCAGATACGCAGTATTTT.

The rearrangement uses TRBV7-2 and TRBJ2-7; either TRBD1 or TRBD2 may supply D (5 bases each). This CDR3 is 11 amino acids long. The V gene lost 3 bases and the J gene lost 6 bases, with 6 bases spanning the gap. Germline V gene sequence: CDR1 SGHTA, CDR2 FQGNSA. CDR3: CASSFGGEQYF. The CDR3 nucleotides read TGTGCCAGCAGCTTTGGGGGCGAGCAGTACTTC.

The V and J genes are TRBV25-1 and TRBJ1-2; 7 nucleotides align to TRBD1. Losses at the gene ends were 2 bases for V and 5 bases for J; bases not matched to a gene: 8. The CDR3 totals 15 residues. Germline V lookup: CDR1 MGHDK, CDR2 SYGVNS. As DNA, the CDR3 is TGTGCCAGCAGTGAAAACGACAGGGTCCCATATGGCTACACCTTC. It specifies CASSENDRVPYGYTF.

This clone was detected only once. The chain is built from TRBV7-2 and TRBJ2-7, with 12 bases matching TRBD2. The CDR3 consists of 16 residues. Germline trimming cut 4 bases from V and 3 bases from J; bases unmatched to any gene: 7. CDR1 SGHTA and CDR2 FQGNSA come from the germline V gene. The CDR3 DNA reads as TGTGCCAGCAGCTCCTATACTAGCGGGAGGTACTACGAGCAGTACTTC. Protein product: CASSSYTSGRYYEQYF.

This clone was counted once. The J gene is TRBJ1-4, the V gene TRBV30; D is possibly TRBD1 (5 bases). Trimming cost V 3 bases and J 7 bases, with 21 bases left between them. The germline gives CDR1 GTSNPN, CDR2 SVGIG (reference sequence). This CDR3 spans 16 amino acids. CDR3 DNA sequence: TGTGCCTGGAGCGCCCATCATCAGGGTATGGGTGAAAAACTGTTTTTT. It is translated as CAWSAHHQGMGEKLFF.

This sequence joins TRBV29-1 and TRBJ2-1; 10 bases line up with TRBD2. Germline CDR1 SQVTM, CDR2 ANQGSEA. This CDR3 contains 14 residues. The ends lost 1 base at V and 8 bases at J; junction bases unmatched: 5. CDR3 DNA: TGCAGCGTTGAAGGGAGCGGGAGGGGGGATGAGCAGTTCTTC. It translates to CSVEGSGRGDEQFF.

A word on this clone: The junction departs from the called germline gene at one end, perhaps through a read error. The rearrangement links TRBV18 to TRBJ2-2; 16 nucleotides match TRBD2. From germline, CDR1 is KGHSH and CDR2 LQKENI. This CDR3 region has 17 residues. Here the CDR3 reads CASSPGLAGGPTGEMFF. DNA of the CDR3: TGTGCCAGCTCACCGGGACTAGCGGGAGGGCCGACCGGGGAGATGTTTTTT.

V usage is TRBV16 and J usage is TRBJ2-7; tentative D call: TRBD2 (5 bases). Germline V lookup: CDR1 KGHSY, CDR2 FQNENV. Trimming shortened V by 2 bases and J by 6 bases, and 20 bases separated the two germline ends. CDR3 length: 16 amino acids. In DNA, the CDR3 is TGTGCCAGCAGCCAAGTCGGGGAGAGGTACCGGGGCGAGCAGTACTTC. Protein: CASSQVGERYRGEQYF.

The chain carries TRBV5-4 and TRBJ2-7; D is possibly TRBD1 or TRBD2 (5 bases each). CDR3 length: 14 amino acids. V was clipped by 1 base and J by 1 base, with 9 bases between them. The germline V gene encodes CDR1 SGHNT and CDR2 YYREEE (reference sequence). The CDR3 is CASSLLGVSYEQYF. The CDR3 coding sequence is TGTGCCAGCAGCTTGCTGGGGGTTTCCTACGAGCAGTACTTC.

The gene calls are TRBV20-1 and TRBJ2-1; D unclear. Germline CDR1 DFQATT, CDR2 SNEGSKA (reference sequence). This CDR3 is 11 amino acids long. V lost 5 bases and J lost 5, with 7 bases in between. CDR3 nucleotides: TGCAGTGCTTGGTCAGACAATGAGCAGTTCTTC. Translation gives CSAWSDNEQFF.

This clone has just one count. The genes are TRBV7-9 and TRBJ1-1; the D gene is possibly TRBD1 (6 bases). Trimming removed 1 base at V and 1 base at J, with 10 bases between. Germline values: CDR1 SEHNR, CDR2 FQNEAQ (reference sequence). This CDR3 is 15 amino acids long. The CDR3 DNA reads TGTGCCAGCAGCTTAGTACAGGGCCCGAACACTGAAGCTTTCTTT. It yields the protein CASSLVQGPNTEAFF. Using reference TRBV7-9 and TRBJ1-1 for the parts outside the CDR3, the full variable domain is DTGVSQNPRHKITKRGQNVTFRCDPISEHNRLYWYRQTLGQGPEFLTYFQNEAQLEKSRLLSDRFSAERPKGSFSTLEIQRTEQGDSAMYLCASSLVQGPNTEAFFGQGTRLTVV.

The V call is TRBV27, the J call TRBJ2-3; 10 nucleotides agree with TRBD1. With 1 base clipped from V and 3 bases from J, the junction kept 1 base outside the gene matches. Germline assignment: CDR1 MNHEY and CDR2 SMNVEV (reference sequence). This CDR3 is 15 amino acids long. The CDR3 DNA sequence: TGTGCCAGCAGTTTATGGGGACAGGGGACAGATACGCAGTATTTT. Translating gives CASSLWGQGTDTQYF.

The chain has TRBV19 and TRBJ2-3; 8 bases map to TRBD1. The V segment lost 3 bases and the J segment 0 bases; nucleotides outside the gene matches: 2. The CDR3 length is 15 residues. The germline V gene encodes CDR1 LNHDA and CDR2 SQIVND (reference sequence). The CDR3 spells CASSIWTGSTDTQYF. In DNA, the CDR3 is TGTGCCAGTAGTATTTGGACAGGGAGCACAGATACGCAGTATTTT.

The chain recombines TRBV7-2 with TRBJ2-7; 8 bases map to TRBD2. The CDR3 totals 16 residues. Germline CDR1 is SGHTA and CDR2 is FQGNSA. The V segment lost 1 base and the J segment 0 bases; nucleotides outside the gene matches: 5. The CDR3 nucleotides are TGTGCCAGCAGCTTAGTGGCGGGGGGACCCTCCTACGAGCAGTACTTC. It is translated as CASSLVAGGPSYEQYF.

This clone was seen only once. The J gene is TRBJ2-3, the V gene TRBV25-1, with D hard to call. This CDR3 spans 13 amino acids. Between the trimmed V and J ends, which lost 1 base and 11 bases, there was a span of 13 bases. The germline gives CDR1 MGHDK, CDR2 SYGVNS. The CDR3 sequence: CASSESFSLGQYF. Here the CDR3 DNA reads TGTGCCAGCAGTGAATCATTCAGCCTTGGGCAGTATTTT.

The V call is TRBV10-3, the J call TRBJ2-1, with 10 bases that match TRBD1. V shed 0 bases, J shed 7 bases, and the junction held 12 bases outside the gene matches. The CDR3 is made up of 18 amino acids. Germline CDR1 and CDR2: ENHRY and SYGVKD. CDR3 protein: CAISESMKGDRGLNEQFF. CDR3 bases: TGTGCCATCAGTGAGTCGATGAAAGGGGACAGGGGCTTGAATGAGCAGTTCTTC.

CDR3 bases: TGTGCCAGCCAGCGGGGATCAAGACCTGAGCAGTTCTTC. Translating gives CASQRGSRPEQFF. The chain links TRBV19 to TRBJ2-1; 7 bases align to TRBD2. The CDR3 length is 13 residues. Germline V CDR1 and CDR2: LNHDA, SQIVND (reference sequence). V was pared by 9 bases and J by 9 bases, with 11 bases of the junction left unmatched. Complete variable domain (other parts from reference TRBV19 and TRBJ2-1): DGGITQSPKYLFRKEGQNVTLSCEQNLNHDAMYWYRQDPGQGLRLIYYSQIVNDFQKGDIAEGYSVSREKKESFPLTVTSAQKNPTAFYLCASQRGSRPEQFFGPGTRLTVL.

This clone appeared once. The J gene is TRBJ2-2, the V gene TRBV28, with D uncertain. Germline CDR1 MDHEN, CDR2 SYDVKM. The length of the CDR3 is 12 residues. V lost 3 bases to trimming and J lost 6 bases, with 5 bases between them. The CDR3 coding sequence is TGTGCCAGCAGTTTTTGGTCCGGGGAGCTGTTTTTT. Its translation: CASSFWSGELFF.

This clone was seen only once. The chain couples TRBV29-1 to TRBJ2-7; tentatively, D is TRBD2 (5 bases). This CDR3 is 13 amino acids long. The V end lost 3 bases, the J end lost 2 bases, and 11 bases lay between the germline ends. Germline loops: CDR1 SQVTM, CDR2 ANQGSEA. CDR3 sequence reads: CSVELGETYEQYF. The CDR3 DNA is TGCAGCGTTGAGCTGGGAGAAACCTACGAGCAGTACTTC.

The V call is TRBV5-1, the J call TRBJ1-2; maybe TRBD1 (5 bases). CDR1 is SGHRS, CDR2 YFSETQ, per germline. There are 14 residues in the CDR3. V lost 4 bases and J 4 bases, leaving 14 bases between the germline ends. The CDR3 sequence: CASSQIGDLYGYTF. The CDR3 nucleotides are TGCGCCAGCAGCCAGATAGGGGACCTCTATGGCTACACCTTC.

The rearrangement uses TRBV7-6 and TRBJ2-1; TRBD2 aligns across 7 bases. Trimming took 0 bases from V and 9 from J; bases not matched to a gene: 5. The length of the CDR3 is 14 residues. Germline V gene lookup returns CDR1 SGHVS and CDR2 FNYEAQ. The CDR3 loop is CASSLAGGQSEQFF. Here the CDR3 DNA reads TGTGCCAGCAGCTTAGCGGGAGGGCAGAGTGAGCAGTTCTTC. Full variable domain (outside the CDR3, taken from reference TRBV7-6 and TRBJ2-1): GAGVSQSPRYKVTKRGQDVALRCDPISGHVSLYWYRQALGQGPEFLTYFNYEAQQDKSGLPNDRFSAERPEGSISTLTIQRTEQRDSAMYRCASSLAGGQSEQFFGPGTRLTVL.

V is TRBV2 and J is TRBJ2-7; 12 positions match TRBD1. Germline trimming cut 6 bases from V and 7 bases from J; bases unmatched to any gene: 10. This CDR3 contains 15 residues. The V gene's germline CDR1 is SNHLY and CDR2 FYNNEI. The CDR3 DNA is TGTGCCAGCAGGGAACCGGGACAGGGGGCTCGTGAGCAGTACTTC. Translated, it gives CASREPGQGAREQYF.

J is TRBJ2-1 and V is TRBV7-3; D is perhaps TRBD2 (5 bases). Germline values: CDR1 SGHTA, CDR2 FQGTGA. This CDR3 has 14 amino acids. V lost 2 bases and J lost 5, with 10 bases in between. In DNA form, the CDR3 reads TGTGCCAGCAGCTTAGGAGGAGGCAACAATGAGCAGTTCTTC. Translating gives CASSLGGGNNEQFF. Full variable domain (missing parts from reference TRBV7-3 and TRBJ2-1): GAGVSQTPSNKVTEKGKYVELRCDPISGHTALYWYRQSLGQGPEFLIYFQGTGAADDSGLPNDRFFAVRPEGSVSTLKIQRTERGDSAVYLCASSLGGGNNEQFFGPGTRLTVL.

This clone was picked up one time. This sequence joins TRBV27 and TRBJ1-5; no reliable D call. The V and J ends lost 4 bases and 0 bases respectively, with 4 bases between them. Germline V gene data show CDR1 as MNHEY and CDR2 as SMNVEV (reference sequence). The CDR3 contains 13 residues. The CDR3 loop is CASSWNSNQPQHF. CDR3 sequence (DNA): TGTGCCAGCAGTTGGAATAGCAATCAGCCCCAGCATTTT.

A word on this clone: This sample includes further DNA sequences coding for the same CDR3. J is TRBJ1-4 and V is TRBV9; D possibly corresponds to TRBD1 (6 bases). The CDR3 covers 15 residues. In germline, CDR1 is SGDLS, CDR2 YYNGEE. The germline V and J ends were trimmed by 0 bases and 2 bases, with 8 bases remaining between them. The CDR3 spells CASSVGQATNEKLFF. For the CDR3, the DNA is TGTGCCAGCAGCGTAGGACAGGCGACTAATGAAAAACTGTTTTTT.

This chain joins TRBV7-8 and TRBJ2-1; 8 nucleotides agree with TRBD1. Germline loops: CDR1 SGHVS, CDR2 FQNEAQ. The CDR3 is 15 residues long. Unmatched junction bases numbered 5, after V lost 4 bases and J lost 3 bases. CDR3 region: CASSSGTGFYNEQFF. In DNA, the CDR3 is TGTGCCAGCAGCTCAGGGACAGGCTTCTACAATGAGCAGTTCTTC.

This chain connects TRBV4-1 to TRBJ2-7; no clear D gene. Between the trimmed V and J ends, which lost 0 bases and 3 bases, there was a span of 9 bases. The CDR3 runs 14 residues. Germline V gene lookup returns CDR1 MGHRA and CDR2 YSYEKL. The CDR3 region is CASSQELPGYEQYF. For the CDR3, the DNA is TGCGCCAGCAGCCAAGAGCTCCCGGGCTACGAGCAGTACTTC.

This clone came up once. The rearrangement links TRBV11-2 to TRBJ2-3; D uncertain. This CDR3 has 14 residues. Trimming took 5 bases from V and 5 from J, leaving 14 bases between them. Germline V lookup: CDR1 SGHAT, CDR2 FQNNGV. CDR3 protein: CASSPRVRVDTQYF. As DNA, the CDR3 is TGTGCCAGCAGCCCGCGCGTCAGAGTAGATACGCAGTATTTT. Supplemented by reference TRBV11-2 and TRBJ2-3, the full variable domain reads EAGVAQSPRYKIIEKRQSVAFWCNPISGHATLYWYQQILGQGPKLLIQFQNNGVVDDSQLPKDRFSAERLKGVDSTLKIQPAKLEDSAVYLCASSPRVRVDTQYFGPGTRLTVL.

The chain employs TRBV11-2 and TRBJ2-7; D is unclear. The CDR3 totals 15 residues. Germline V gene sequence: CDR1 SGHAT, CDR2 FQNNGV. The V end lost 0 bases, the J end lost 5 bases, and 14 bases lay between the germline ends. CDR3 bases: TGTGCCAGCAGCTTAGATCTGGGTGGGCCGGACGAGCAGTACTTC. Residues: CASSLDLGGPDEQYF.

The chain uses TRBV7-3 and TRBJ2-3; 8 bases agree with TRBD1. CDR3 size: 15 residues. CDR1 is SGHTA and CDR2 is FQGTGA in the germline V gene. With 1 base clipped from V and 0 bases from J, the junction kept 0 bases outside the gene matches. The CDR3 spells CASSLNRGSTDTQYF. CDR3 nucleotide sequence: TGTGCCAGCAGCTTAAACAGGGGGAGCACAGATACGCAGTATTTT.